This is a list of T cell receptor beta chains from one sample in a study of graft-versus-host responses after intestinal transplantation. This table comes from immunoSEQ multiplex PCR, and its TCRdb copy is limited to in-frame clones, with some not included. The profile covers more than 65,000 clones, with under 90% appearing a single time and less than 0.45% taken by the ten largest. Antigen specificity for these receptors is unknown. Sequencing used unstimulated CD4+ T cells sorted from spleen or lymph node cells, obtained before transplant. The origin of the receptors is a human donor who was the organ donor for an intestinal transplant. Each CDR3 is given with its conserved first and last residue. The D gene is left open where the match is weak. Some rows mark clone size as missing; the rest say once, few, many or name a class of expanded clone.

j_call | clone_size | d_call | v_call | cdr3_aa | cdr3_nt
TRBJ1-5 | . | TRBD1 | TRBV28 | CASTGGGTGRINQPQHF | TGTGCCAGCACCGGAGGGGGGACAGGGAGAATTAATCAGCCCCAGCATTTT
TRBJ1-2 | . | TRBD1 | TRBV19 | CASSKRQGAPYGYTF | TGTGCCAGTAGTAAACGACAGGGGGCTCCTTATGGCTACACCTTC
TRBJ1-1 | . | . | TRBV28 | CASTFLTGEAFF | TGTGCCAGCACCTTCCTGACAGGCGAAGCTTTCTTT
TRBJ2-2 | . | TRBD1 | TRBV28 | CASTIPGQGGWSPGELFF | TGTGCCAGCACTATACCGGGACAGGGAGGTTGGAGTCCCGGGGAGCTGTTTTTT
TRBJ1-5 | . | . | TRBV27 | CASSLTAGASPAYQPQHF | TGTGCCAGCAGTTTAACCGCGGGGGCCAGCCCGGCTTATCAGCCCCAGCATTTT
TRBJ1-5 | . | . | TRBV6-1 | CASNEGSSAAQPQHF | TGTGCCAGCAACGAGGGCTCCTCGGCGGCTCAGCCCCAGCATTTT
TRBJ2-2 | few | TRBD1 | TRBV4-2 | CASSLTGGELFF | TGTGCCAGCAGCCTGACAGGGGGCGAGCTGTTTTTT
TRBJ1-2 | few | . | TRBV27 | CASSRGGGESSYTF | TGTGCCAGCAGTCGAGGTGGGGGCGAATCGAGCTACACCTTC
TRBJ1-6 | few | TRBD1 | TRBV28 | CASSFGQGYSPLHF | TGTGCCAGCAGTTTCGGACAGGGATATTCACCCCTCCACTTT
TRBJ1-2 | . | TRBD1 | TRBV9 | CASSVGGAGTGTYYGYTF | TGTGCCAGCAGCGTCGGAGGTGCGGGGACAGGTACTTACTATGGCTACACCTTC
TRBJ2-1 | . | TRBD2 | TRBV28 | CACRGSGGAYEQFF | TGTGCTTGTCGGGGTAGCGGGGGGGCTTATGAGCAGTTCTTC
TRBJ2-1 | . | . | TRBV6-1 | CASTSQGASYNEQFF | TGTGCCAGCACGTCACAAGGGGCCTCCTACAATGAGCAGTTCTTC
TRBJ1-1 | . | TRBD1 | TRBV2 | CASSDQQGTEAFF | TGTGCCAGCAGTGATCAACAGGGGACTGAAGCTTTCTTT
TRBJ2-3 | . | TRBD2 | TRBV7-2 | CASYKGGFTDTQYF | TGTGCCAGCTACAAGGGAGGGTTCACAGATACGCAGTATTTT
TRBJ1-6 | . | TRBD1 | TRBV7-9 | CASSPQGAANSPLHF | TGTGCCAGCAGCCCACAGGGGGCGGCGAATTCACCCCTCCACTTT
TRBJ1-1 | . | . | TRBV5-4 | CASSLTVRGNTEAFF | TGTGCCAGCAGCTTGACGGTACGGGGGAACACTGAAGCTTTCTTT
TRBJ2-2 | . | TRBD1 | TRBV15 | CATSRAVTGGASGELFF | TGTGCCACCAGCAGAGCTGTGACAGGGGGCGCGTCCGGGGAGCTGTTTTTT
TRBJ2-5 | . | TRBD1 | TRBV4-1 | CASSAVAGQGAGETQYF | TGCGCCAGCAGTGCGGTCGCAGGACAGGGGGCAGGGGAGACCCAGTACTTC
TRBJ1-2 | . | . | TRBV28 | CASSPGGALNYGYTF | TGTGCCAGCAGTCCCGGGGGTGCCCTTAACTATGGCTACACCTTC
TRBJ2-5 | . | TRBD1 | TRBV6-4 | CASSLTGGETQYF | TGTGCCAGCTCTTTGACAGGGGGCGAGACCCAGTACTTC
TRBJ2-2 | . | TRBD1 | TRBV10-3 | CAISQDRGPMNTGELFF | TGTGCCATCAGTCAAGACAGGGGTCCAATGAACACCGGGGAGCTGTTTTTT
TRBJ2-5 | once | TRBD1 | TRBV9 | CASSGGTGLGETQYF | TGTGCCAGCAGCGGAGGGACAGGGTTGGGCGAGACCCAGTACTTC
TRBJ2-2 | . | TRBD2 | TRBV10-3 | CAISPRTSGGTGELFF | TGTGCCATCAGCCCCCGGACTAGCGGGGGCACCGGGGAGCTGTTTTTT
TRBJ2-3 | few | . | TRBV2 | CASSSQGYTDTQYF | TGTGCCAGCAGTTCGCAGGGATACACAGATACGCAGTATTTT
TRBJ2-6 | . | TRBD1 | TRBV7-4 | CASSTGGSSQSRANVLTF | TGTGCCAGCAGCACAGGGGGCAGCTCACAAAGTCGGGCCAACGTCCTGACTTTC
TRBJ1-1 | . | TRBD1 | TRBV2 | CASNRQGRTEAFF | TGTGCCAGCAACCGACAGGGGAGGACTGAAGCTTTCTTT
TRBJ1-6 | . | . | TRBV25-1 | CASSELGGEGSPLHF | TGTGCCAGCAGTGAATTGGGGGGTGAGGGTTCACCCCTCCACTTT
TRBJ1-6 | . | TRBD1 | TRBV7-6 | CASSLGPGGNSPLHF | TGTGCCAGCAGCTTAGGGCCAGGGGGGAATTCACCCCTCCACTTT
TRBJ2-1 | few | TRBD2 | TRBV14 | CASSQVSGGEQFF | TGTGCCAGCAGCCAAGTTAGCGGGGGTGAGCAGTTCTTC
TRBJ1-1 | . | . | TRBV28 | CASSLVRGTEAFF | TGTGCCAGCAGTTTAGTCCGCGGCACTGAAGCTTTCTTT
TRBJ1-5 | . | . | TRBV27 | CASSPGNSNQPQHF | TGTGCCAGCAGTCCAGGAAATAGCAATCAGCCCCAGCATTTT
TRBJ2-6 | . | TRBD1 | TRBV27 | CASSLRYPGQTFSGANVLTF | TGTGCCAGCAGTTTACGCTACCCGGGACAGACCTTCTCTGGGGCCAACGTCCTGACTTTC
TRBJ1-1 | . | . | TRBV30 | CAWRHGQSTEAFF | TGTGCCTGGAGACATGGACAATCAACTGAAGCTTTCTTT
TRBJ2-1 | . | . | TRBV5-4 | CASSYGGLSYNEQFF | TGTGCCAGCAGCTACGGGGGTCTCTCCTACAATGAGCAGTTCTTC
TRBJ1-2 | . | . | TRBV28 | CASSLGSRDYGYTF | TGTGCCAGCAGTTTAGGGAGTAGGGACTATGGCTACACCTTC
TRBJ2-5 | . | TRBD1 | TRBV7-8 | CASSRDRVGRETQYF | TGTGCCAGTAGCCGGGACAGGGTGGGTAGGGAGACCCAGTACTTC
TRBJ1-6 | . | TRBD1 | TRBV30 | CAWSERGRGFSF | TGTGCCTGGAGTGAGAGGGGCAGGGGGTTCTCCTTT
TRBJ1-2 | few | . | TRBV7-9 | CASRPVGRANYGYTF | TGTGCCAGCAGGCCTGTTGGGCGGGCTAACTATGGCTACACCTTC
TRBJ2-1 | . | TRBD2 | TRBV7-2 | CASSLVAGVTYNEQFF | TGTGCCAGCAGCTTAGTAGCGGGGGTGACCTACAATGAGCAGTTCTTC
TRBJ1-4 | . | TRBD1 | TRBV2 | CASSRDRDEKLFF | TGTGCCAGCAGCCGGGACAGGGATGAAAAACTGTTTTTT
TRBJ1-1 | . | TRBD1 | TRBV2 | CASSRQGVGNTEAFF | TGTGCCAGCAGTCGACAGGGGGTGGGGAACACTGAAGCTTTCTTT
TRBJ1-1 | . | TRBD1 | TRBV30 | CACGQGNTEAFF | TGTGCCTGCGGACAGGGGAACACTGAAGCTTTCTTT
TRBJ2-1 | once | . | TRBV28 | CASTLVGSSYNEQFF | TGTGCCAGCACCCTTGTTGGTAGCTCCTACAATGAGCAGTTCTTC
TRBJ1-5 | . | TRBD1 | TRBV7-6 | CASPLGTAISNQPQHF | TGTGCCAGCCCCCTCGGGACAGCGATTAGCAATCAGCCCCAGCATTTT
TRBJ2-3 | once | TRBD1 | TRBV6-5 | CASSYRGPLDTQYF | TGTGCCAGCAGTTACAGGGGGCCTTTAGATACGCAGTATTTT
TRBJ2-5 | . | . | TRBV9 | CASSVTAGAGETQYF | TGTGCCAGCAGCGTTACCGCGGGGGCGGGGGAGACCCAGTACTTC
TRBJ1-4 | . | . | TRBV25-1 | CASSEGTEEKLFF | TGTGCCAGCAGTGAGGGGACTGAGGAAAAACTGTTTTTT
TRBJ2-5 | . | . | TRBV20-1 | CSAKRRETQYF | TGCAGTGCTAAAAGGCGGGAGACCCAGTACTTC
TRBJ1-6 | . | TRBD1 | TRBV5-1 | CASSLEDRGSPLHF | TGCGCCAGCAGCTTGGAAGACAGGGGTTCACCCCTCCACTTT
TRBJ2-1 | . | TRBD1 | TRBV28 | CASTLGTGRYNEQFF | TGTGCCAGCACCTTAGGGACAGGCCGCTACAATGAGCAGTTCTTC
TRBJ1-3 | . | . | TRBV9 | CASSVTGPGNTIYF | TGTGCCAGCAGCGTAACAGGGCCTGGAAACACCATATATTTT
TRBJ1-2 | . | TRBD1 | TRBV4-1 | CASSQDEGAANYGYTF | TGCGCCAGCAGCCAAGATGAGGGGGCCGCTAACTATGGCTACACCTTC
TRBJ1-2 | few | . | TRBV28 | CASSLFQGQYGYTF | TGTGCCAGCAGTTTATTCCAGGGCCAGTATGGCTACACCTTC
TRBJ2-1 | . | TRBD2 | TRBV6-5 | CASSFLLAGAGEQFF | TGTGCCAGCAGTTTCTTACTAGCGGGGGCGGGTGAGCAGTTCTTC